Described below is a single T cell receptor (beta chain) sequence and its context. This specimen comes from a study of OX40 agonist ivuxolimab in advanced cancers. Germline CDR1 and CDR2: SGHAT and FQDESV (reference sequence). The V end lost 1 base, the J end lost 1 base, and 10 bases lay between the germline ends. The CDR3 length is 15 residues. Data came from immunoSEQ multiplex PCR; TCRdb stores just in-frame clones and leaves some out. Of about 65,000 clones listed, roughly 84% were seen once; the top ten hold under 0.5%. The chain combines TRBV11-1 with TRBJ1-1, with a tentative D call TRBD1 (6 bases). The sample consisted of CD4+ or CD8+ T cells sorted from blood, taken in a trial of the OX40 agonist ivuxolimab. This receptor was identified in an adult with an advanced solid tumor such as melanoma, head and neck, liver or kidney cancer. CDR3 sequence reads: CASSLGGGANTEAFF. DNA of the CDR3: TGTGCCAGCAGCTTAGGAGGGGGGGCGAACACTGAAGCTTTCTTT.